What follows are 7 T cell receptor beta chains derived from one specimen sequenced in a study of Ad26.COV2.S vaccination and SARS-CoV-2 variants. As for treatment: around 19 received Ad26.COV2.S at low or high dose, single or two shots; five or six received placebo; per-sample allocation not given. Repertoires come from day 63 after the first vaccine or placebo injection. The assay was immunoSEQ multiplex PCR, and TCRdb's table has in-frame clones only and misses some. The sample carries about 400,000 clones, around nine tenths recorded once. This specimen was peripheral blood, taken in a trial of Ad26.COV2.S vaccine versus placebo. The receptors stem from a person aged 18-60 years who received the Ad26.COV2.S COVID-19 vaccine or a placebo.

V is TRBV10-3 and J is TRBJ2-3; D perhaps matches TRBD2 (6 bases). The CDR3 has 15 amino acids. CDR1 is ENHRY and CDR2 is SYGVKD in the germline V gene. The germline V and J ends were trimmed by 7 bases and 2 bases, with 16 bases remaining between them. The CDR3 sequence: CAINHEGLFTDTQYF. CDR3 nucleotides: TGTGCCATCAATCATGAGGGACTCTTCACAGATACGCAGTATTTT.

The chain couples TRBV27 to TRBJ2-1, with D tentatively TRBD2 (6 bases). This CDR3 is built from 15 residues. The V gene lost 7 bases and the J gene lost 2 bases, with 15 bases spanning the gap. Germline values: CDR1 MNHEY, CDR2 SMNVEV (reference sequence). The CDR3 nucleotides are TGTGCCAGCAACGGCGGGGACCGACCCTACAATGAGCAGTTCTTC. Residues: CASNGGDRPYNEQFF.

The V call is TRBV28, the J call TRBJ1-2; weak D call: TRBD1 (6 bases). The CDR3 contains 12 residues. V was trimmed by 10 bases and J by 4 bases, leaving 13 bases between them. Looked up from germline, CDR1 is MDHEN and CDR2 is SYDVKM. CDR3 sequence reads: CATRSGVYGYTF. In nucleotides, the CDR3 is TGTGCCACCCGGTCAGGGGTCTATGGCTACACCTTC.

This sequence joins TRBV6-5 and TRBJ2-5, with a weak D call TRBD2 (6 bases). The germline gives CDR1 MNHEY, CDR2 SVGAGI. V shed 8 bases and J shed 9 bases, with 22 bases lying between them. The CDR3 runs to 14 residues. The CDR3 is CASQRGGTFVAQYF. The CDR3 DNA sequence: TGTGCCAGCCAACGGGGCGGGACTTTTGTAGCCCAGTACTTC.

About this clone: At one of its ends the junction is not consistent with the germline gene, which may arise from a read error. The rearrangement uses TRBV10-2 and TRBJ2-1; 9 positions agree with TRBD1. This CDR3 comprises 14 residues. Germline V lookup: CDR1 WSHSY, CDR2 SAAADI. CDR3 coding DNA: TGCGCCAGCAGGGACAGGGGCTCCCACAATGAGCAGTTCTTC. Translating it yields CASRDRGSHNEQFF.

The genes are TRBV6-2 or TRBV6-3 and TRBJ2-6; 11 bases match TRBD2. CDR1 and CDR2 (germline): MNHEY, SVGEGT. V lost 4 bases, J lost 0 bases, and 2 bases stayed unmatched. The CDR3 spans 17 residues. Here the CDR3 DNA reads TGTGCCAGCAGTTTAGCGGGAGGGTACTCTGGGGCCAACGTCCTGACTTTC. It encodes CASSLAGGYSGANVLTF.

This clone appeared a few times. The chain links TRBV3-1 (or the pseudogene TRBV3-2) to TRBJ2-7, with 11 nucleotides matching TRBD2. Germline lookup yields CDR1 LGHDT and CDR2 YNNKEL (reference sequence). CDR3 length equals 16 residues. The junction had 5 bases not matched to a gene; V was cut back by 0 bases and J by 4 bases. The CDR3 region has the DNA TGTGCCAGCAGCCAAGACCCGGGACTAGCGGCATACGAGCAGTACTTC. Its protein product is CASSQDPGLAAYEQYF.